The clone carrying this T cell receptor beta chain was detected only a few times. As for time point: patch test 1, 2 weeks after DPC sensitization. The treatment was: therapeutic diphenylcyclopropenone sensitization with weekly scalp DPC. TCRdb re-derived calls from the RACE reads in MiXCR, one entry per CDR3 protein. The table lists roughly 72,000 distinct CDR3 sequences, over 9% of them singletons, with under 1.5% in the top ten. This record belongs to a study of human T cells and chemical hapten exposure. Overall study: Upper-back patch tests with 0.01% DPC were read at 6 days.

This CDR3 has 14 amino acids. Germline assignment: CDR1 MNHNY and CDR2 SVGAGI (reference sequence). V gave up 4 bases and J gave up 5 bases; unmatched junction bases: 5. The source is a woman aged 45-60 years with alopecia areata. Some clones in this sample may be carry-over from other donors' samples. The chain recombines TRBV6-6 with TRBJ1-2, with TRBD1 matching over 9 bases. Sample: whole blood, taken in connection with sensitization to the hapten diphenylcyclopropenone (DPC). The CDR3 protein is CASSSNGQGYGYTF. CDR3 bases: TGTGCCAGCAGTTCGAATGGACAGGGGTATGGCTACACCTTC.